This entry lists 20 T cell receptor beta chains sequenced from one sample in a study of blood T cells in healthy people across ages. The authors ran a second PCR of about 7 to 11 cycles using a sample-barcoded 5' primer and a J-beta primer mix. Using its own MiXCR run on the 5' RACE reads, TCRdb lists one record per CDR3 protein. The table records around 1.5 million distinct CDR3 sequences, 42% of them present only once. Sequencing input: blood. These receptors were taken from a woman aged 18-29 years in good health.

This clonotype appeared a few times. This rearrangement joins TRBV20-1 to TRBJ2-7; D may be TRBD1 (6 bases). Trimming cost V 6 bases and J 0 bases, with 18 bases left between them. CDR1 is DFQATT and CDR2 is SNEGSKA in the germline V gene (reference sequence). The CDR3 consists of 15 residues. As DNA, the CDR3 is TGCAGTGCCGTGAGTTTGGGCAGGGGCTCCTACGAGCAGTACTTC. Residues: CSAVSLGRGSYEQYF.

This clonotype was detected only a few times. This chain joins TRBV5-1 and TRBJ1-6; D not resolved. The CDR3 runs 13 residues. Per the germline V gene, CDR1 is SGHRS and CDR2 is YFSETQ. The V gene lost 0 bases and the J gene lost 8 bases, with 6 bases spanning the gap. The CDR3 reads CASSLAKDSPLHF. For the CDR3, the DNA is TGCGCCAGCAGCTTGGCCAAGGATTCACCCCTCCACTTT.

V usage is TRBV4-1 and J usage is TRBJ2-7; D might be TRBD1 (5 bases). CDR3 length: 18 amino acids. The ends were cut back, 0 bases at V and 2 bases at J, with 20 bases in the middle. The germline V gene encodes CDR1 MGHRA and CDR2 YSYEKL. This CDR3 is CASSQDIRVAGNPYEQYF. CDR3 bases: TGCGCCAGCAGCCAAGATATCCGGGTGGCAGGGAACCCCTACGAGCAGTACTTC.

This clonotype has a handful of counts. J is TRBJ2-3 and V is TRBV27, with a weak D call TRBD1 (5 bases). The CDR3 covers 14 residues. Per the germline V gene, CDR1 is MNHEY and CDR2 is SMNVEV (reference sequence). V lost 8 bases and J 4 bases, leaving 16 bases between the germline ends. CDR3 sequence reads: CASRLSGRADTQYF. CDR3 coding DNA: TGTGCCAGCCGGTTGTCAGGGCGCGCAGATACGCAGTATTTT.

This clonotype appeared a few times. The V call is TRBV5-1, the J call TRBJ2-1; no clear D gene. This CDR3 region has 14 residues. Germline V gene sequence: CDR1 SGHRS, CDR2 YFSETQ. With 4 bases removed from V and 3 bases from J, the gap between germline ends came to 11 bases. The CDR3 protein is CASSPESHYNEQFF. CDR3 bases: TGCGCCAGCAGCCCGGAATCCCACTACAATGAGCAGTTCTTC.

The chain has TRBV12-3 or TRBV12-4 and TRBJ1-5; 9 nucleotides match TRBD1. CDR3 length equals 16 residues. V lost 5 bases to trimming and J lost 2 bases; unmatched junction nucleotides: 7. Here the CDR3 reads CASSPGTGLGNQPQHF. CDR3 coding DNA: TGTGCCAGCAGTCCCGGGACAGGGCTCGGCAATCAGCCCCAGCATTTT.

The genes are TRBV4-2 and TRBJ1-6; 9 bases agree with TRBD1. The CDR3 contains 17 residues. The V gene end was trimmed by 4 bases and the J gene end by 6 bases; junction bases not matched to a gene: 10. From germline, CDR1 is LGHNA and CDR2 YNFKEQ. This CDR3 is CASSRDLGDRANSPLHF. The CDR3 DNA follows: TGTGCCAGCAGCCGAGACTTAGGGGACAGGGCTAATTCACCCCTCCACTTT.

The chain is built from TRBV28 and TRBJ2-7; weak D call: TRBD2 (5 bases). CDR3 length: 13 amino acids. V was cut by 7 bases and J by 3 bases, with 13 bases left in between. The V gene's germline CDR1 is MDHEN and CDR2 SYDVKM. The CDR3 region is CASTRVLVYEQYF. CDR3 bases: TGTGCCAGCACGAGGGTTCTGGTCTACGAGCAGTACTTC.

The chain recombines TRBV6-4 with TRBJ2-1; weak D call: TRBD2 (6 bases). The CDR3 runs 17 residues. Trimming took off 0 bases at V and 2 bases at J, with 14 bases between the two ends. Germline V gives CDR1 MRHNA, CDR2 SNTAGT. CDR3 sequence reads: CASSDSVLLATYNEQFF. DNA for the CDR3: TGTGCCAGCAGTGACTCTGTTCTGCTAGCGACCTACAATGAGCAGTTCTTC.

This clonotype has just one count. CDR3 DNA sequence: TGCGCCAGCAGCCAGTTAGCGGGACATCCCTACGAGCAGTACTTC. Encoded protein: CASSQLAGHPYEQYF. The V call is TRBV4-3, the J call TRBJ2-4; 8 positions agree with TRBD2. The J call may be wrong; the DNA end is better matched by TRBJ2-7. The CDR3 covers 15 residues. The germline CDR1 and CDR2 sequences are LGHNA and YSLEER.

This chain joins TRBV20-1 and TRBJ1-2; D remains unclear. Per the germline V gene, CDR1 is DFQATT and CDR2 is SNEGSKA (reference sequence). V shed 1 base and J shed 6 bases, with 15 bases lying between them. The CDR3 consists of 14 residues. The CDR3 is CSARAPGLVDGYTF. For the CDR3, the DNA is TGCAGTGCTAGAGCCCCGGGTTTAGTGGATGGCTACACCTTC.

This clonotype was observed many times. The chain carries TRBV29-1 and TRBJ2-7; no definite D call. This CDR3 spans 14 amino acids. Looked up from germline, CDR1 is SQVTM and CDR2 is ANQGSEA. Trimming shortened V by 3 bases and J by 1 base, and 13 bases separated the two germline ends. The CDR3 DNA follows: TGCAGCGTTGACTTAGGAACCGGGTCCTACGAGCAGTACTTC. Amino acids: CSVDLGTGSYEQYF.

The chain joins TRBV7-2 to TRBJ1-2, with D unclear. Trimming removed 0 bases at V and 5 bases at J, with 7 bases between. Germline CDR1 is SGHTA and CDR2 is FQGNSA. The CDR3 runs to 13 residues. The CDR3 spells CASSLASTYGYTF. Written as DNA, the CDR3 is TGTGCCAGCAGCTTAGCGTCCACATATGGCTACACCTTC.

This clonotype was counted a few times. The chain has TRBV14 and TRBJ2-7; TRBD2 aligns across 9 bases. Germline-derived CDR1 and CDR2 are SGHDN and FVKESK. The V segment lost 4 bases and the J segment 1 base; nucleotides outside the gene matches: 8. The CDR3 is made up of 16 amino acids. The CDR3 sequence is CASSRLLAGPSYEQYF. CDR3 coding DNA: TGTGCCAGCAGCCGCCTACTAGCGGGTCCGTCCTACGAGCAGTACTTC.

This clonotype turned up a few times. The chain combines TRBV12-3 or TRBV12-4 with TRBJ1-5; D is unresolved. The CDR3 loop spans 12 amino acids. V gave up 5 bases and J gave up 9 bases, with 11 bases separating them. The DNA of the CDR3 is TGTGCCAGCAGTCGCCCGACCGGGCCCCAGCATTTT. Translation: CASSRPTGPQHF.

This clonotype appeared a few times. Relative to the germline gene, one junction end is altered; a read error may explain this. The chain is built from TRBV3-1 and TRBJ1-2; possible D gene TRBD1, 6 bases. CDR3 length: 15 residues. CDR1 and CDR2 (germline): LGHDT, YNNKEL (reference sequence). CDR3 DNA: TGCGCCAGCAGCCAAGATCCCGGGGGCGGCTATGGCTACACCTTC. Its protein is CASSQDPGGGYGYTF.

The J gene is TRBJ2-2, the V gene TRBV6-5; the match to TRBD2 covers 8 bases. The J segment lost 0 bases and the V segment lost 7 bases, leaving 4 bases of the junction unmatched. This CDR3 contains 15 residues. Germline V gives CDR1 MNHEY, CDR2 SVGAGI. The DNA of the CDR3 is TGTGCCAGCAAAACACTAGCGGCGAACACCGGGGAGCTGTTTTTT. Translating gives CASKTLAANTGELFF.

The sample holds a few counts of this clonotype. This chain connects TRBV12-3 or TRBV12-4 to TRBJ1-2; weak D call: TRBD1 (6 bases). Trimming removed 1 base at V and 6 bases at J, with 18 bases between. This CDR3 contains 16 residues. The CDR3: CASSLGLGAERHGYTF. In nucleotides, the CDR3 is TGTGCCAGCAGTTTAGGTCTGGGGGCTGAAAGGCATGGCTACACCTTC.

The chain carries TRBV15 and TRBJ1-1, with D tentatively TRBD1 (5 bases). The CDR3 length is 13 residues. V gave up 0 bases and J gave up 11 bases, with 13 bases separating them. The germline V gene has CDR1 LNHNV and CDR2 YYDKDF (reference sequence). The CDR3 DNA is TGTGCCACCAGCAGAGATTACGGAGGGGTGGCTTTCTTT. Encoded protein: CATSRDYGGVAFF.

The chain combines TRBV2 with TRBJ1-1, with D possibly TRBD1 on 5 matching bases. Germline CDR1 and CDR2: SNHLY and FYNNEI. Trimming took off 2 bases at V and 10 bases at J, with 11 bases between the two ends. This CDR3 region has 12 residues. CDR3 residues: CASSEQGFSAFF. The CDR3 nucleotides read TGTGCCAGCAGTGAACAGGGTTTTTCAGCTTTCTTT.